One T cell receptor (beta chain) is described in this entry. Repertoires were generated with immunoSEQ multiplex PCR, while TCRdb's copy carries only in-frame clones and drops some. The table shows around 180,000 clones, with roughly 80% occurring only once. The data were taken from a study of blood T cell repertoires in COVID-19. This receptor was taken from a woman aged 25 to 39 with acute or convalescent COVID-19. The specimen sequenced was peripheral blood.

The CDR3: CASSGLARGEQFF. In nucleotides, the CDR3 is TGTGCCAGCAGTGGCCTAGCCAGGGGAGAGCAGTTCTTC. The chain is built from TRBV2 and TRBJ2-1; weak D call: TRBD1 (6 bases). CDR1 SNHLY and CDR2 FYNNEI come from the germline V gene. The V and J ends lost 4 bases and 10 bases respectively, with 14 bases between them. The CDR3 runs to 13 residues.